These 3 T cell receptor beta chains came from one sample sequenced in a study of shared clonotypes between healthy human individuals. Produced via immunoSEQ multiplex PCR; TCRdb's table is partial and in-frame only. This sample carries 2 million to 2.5 million clones, about 94% of them seen once, and the ten largest clones take more than 0.1%. The sequenced sample was naive CD4+ T cells sorted from blood. The sample's subset: CD45RA+ positively selected. These receptors were collected from a man aged 18 to 29 in good health.

The chain joins TRBV10-3 to TRBJ1-1; D unclear. This CDR3 comprises 11 residues. Trimming took 2 bases from V and 8 from J, leaving 6 bases between them. CDR1 is ENHRY, CDR2 SYGVKD, per germline. The CDR3 coding sequence is TGTGCCATCAGTGAGACAGAGGAAGCTTTCTTT. Translating gives CAISETEEAFF.

This chain connects TRBV28 to TRBJ1-6, with a possible D match to TRBD1 (5 bases). The CDR3 has 17 residues. With 3 bases removed from V and 2 bases from J, the gap between germline ends came to 14 bases. Germline V gives CDR1 MDHEN, CDR2 SYDVKM. CDR3 nucleotides: TGTGCCAGCAGTTTGATTCGGGGACCTACCTATAATTCACCCCTCCACTTT. This sequence encodes CASSLIRGPTYNSPLHF.

In nucleotides, the CDR3 is TGTGCCAGCAGTAACCGGGAGCAGGGGAACTATGGCTACACCTTC. Amino acid sequence: CASSNREQGNYGYTF. The chain is built from TRBV27 and TRBJ1-2, with D perhaps TRBD1 (6 bases). Per the germline V gene, CDR1 is MNHEY and CDR2 is SMNVEV (reference sequence). There are 15 residues in the CDR3. Trimming stripped 5 bases from V and 2 bases from J, with 15 bases between.